Sequencing of this T cell receptor (beta chain) was carried out in a study of T cell repertoires in cytomegalovirus infection. Study details: Indications came from public TCR beta signatures; they pointed to CMV infection and to a matching HLA type. Study-wide points: It was HLA-C-restricted CMV-specific TCR beta clonotypes that dominated the response ex vivo.

The CDR3 has 17 amino acids. V gave up 1 base and J gave up 8 bases, with 21 bases separating them. TCRdb reprocessed the reads with MiXCR, giving one entry per CDR3 protein. The table has 150,000 to 200,000 distinct CDR3 sequences, roughly 20% seen once. Comments on this clonotype: What it recognizes is unknown.

The chain employs TRBV12-3 or TRBV12-4 and TRBJ2-1; weak D call: TRBD2 (6 bases). The receptor was isolated from a human donor in good health (CMV status not recorded). Some clones in this sample may be carry-over from other donors' samples. Sample: CD8+ T cells from cultured PBMCs, taken from culture after CMV antigen stimulation. The CDR3 DNA reads TGTGCCAGCAGTTTAGTGGGGGGAGAGCGGGTTGGCCATGAGCAGTTCTTC. Its protein product is CASSLVGGERVGHEQFF.